The clone carrying this T cell receptor (beta chain) was detected once. Its target is not known. The entry originates in a study of Ad26.COV2.S vaccination and SARS-CoV-2 variants. Study-wide findings and caveats: Placebo and vaccine recipients had non-spike TCR breadth that was similar. The TCR-based breadth and depth measures might underestimate overall T cell responses. Placebo recipients had lower spike-specific TCR breadth than vaccine recipients.

Clones were sequenced by immunoSEQ multiplex PCR, and TCRdb holds only the in-frame ones, with some missing. The profile shows some 450,000 clones, roughly 88% of them singletons. Germline V lookup: CDR1 LNHDA, CDR2 SQIVND (reference sequence). The CDR3 covers 14 residues. V lost 0 bases to trimming and J lost 6 bases, with 10 bases between them. Treatment here: roughly 19 received Ad26.COV2.S at low or high dose, single or two shots; 5 received placebo; per-sample allocation not given. Following the first vaccine or placebo injection, samples were taken on day 63. Donation came from an adult in Boston who was aged 18-55 years.

This chain uses TRBV19 with TRBJ2-3; D is perhaps TRBD2 (5 bases). The source was peripheral blood, collected in a trial of Ad26.COV2.S vaccine versus placebo. The TCR was taken from a person aged 18 to 59 who received the Ad26.COV2.S COVID-19 vaccine or a placebo. The CDR3 bases are TGTGCCAGTAGTATAGATGCTAGCTGGGATACGCAGTATTTT. The encoded protein is CASSIDASWDTQYF.